Below, 30 T cell receptor beta chains from the same sample are listed, as sequenced in a study of early T cells in non-severe SARS-CoV-2 infection. TCRdb reanalysed the 5' RACE reads using MiXCR and keeps one entry per CDR3 protein. Of some 28,000 distinct CDR3 sequences listed, roughly 6% are singletons. Input material: whole blood. All receptors derive from an adult who was a healthcare worker with PCR-confirmed SARS-CoV-2 infection or an uninfected control (not recorded which).

J is TRBJ1-2 and V is TRBV6-5; D gene unclear. Germline V gene sequence: CDR1 MNHEY, CDR2 SVGAGI. Trimming took off 0 bases at V and 3 bases at J, with 5 bases between the two ends. This CDR3 spans 13 amino acids. The CDR3 coding sequence is TGTGCCAGCAGTTACTCACGGGACTATGGCTACACCTTC. The encoded protein is CASSYSRDYGYTF.

Ten or more counts support this clonotype. This rearrangement joins TRBV12-5 to TRBJ2-5; TRBD1 or TRBD2 may be the D gene (5 bases each). Per germline, CDR1 LGHNT and CDR2 FRNRAP. The CDR3 has 14 amino acids. V was clipped by 5 bases and J by 4 bases, with 14 bases between them. This chain's CDR3 is CASGPSGRTETQYF. CDR3 sequence (DNA): TGTGCTAGTGGTCCCTCAGGGAGAACAGAGACCCAGTACTTC. Drawing the rest from reference TRBV12-5 and TRBJ2-5, the complete variable domain is DARVTQTPRHKVTEMGQEVTMRCQPILGHNTVFWYRQTMMQGLELLAYFRNRAPLDDSGMPKDRFSAEMPDATLATLKIQPSEPRDSAVYFCASGPSGRTETQYFGPGTRLLVL.

This clonotype was seen repeatedly, ten times or more. The rearrangement links TRBV7-9 to TRBJ1-5; TRBD1 might be the D (5 bases). Trimming left V 5 bases short and J 3 bases short, with 11 bases between. Germline V gene data show CDR1 as SEHNR and CDR2 as FQNEAQ (reference sequence). This CDR3 comprises 14 residues. CDR3 in amino acids: CASSIGANNQPQHF. Written as DNA, the CDR3 is TGTGCCAGCAGCATCGGGGCTAACAATCAGCCCCAGCATTTT.

This clonotype is labeled medium-sized. V is TRBV20-1 and J is TRBJ2-7; D is possibly TRBD2 (6 bases). The CDR3 runs 14 residues. Germline V gives CDR1 DFQATT, CDR2 SNEGSKA (reference sequence). V was cut by 4 bases and J by 4 bases, with 17 bases left in between. The CDR3 loop is CSATPRMGRYEQYF. The CDR3 coding sequence is TGCAGTGCTACCCCCCGGATGGGGAGGTACGAGCAGTACTTC.

This clonotype was recorded a few times. V usage is TRBV28 and J usage is TRBJ2-3; 9 positions agree with TRBD2. Per germline, CDR1 MDHEN and CDR2 SYDVKM. The CDR3 is 12 residues long. In DNA form, the CDR3 reads TGTGTTGCGGGAGGGCAGTCAGATACGCAGTATTTT. This sequence encodes CVAGGQSDTQYF.

This clonotype was detected many times. The V and J genes are TRBV28 and TRBJ1-4, with D unclear. Trimming removed 4 bases from V and 6 bases from J, with 18 bases in between. The germline CDR1 and CDR2 sequences are MDHEN and SYDVKM. The CDR3 runs to 16 residues. In DNA form, the CDR3 reads TGTGCCAGCAGTTATCTCCTGGCCAGGTGGGATGAAAAACTGTTTTTT. Translation gives CASSYLLARWDEKLFF.

In this sample, this clonotype turned up many times. The rearrangement joins TRBV27 to TRBJ2-7; 7 bases align to TRBD1. Germline V gives CDR1 MNHEY, CDR2 SMNVEV (reference sequence). This CDR3 has 14 residues. V was pared by 8 bases and J by 3 bases, with 10 bases of the junction left unmatched. The CDR3 nucleotides read TGTGCCAGCGGGACGGGACAGACAAACTACGAGCAGTACTTC. The encoded protein is CASGTGQTNYEQYF.

The sample holds many counts of this clonotype. The gene calls are TRBV20-1 and TRBJ2-1; perhaps D is TRBD1 or TRBD2 (5 bases each). Trimming left V 3 bases short and J 8 bases short, with 8 bases between. The CDR3 has 11 residues. The germline gives CDR1 DFQATT, CDR2 SNEGSKA (reference sequence). Here the CDR3 DNA reads TGCAGTGCTAGGGGACGCGATGAGCAGTTCTTC. Protein product: CSARGRDEQFF.

This clonotype was detected once. This chain joins TRBV29-1 and TRBJ2-3; D may be TRBD2 (5 bases). From germline, CDR1 is SQVTM and CDR2 ANQGSEA. This CDR3 comprises 10 residues. CDR3 loop: CGGPTDTQYF. CDR3 sequence (DNA): TGCGGAGGCCCCACAGATACGCAGTATTTT.

This clonotype was counted at least ten times. V and J are TRBV20-1 and TRBJ2-1; 14 positions match TRBD2. With 5 bases clipped from V and 0 bases from J, the junction kept 12 bases outside the gene matches. Germline V CDR1 and CDR2: DFQATT, SNEGSKA (reference sequence). The CDR3 totals 19 residues. Here the CDR3 DNA reads TGCAGTGCTTTAAAAGGACTAGCGGGAGGCCTTAGCTCCTACAATGAGCAGTTCTTC. The encoded protein is CSALKGLAGGLSSYNEQFF.

This clonotype was found a few times. The genes are TRBV27 and TRBJ1-1, with 8 bases lining up with TRBD1. The CDR3 runs to 15 residues. V trimming: 2 bases; J trimming: 3 bases; junction bases outside the gene matches: 5. Germline CDR1 is MNHEY and CDR2 is SMNVEV (reference sequence). The CDR3 is CASSLHQGAYTEAFF. CDR3 bases: TGTGCCAGCAGTTTACATCAGGGGGCTTACACTGAAGCTTTCTTT.

This clonotype occurred many times. This chain links TRBV7-2 with TRBJ2-7; 9 bases fit TRBD1. The CDR3 extends over 15 amino acids. CDR1 and CDR2 from the germline V gene are SGHTA and FQGNSA. The J segment lost 3 bases and the V segment lost 6 bases, leaving 9 bases of the junction unmatched. CDR3 sequence: CASSLPGQGFYEQYF. CDR3 DNA sequence: TGTGCCAGCAGTCTCCCGGGACAGGGCTTCTACGAGCAGTACTTC.

This clonotype showed up many times. The chain joins TRBV9 to TRBJ1-1; 8 positions match TRBD1. The V gene end was trimmed by 4 bases and the J gene end by 2 bases; junction bases not matched to a gene: 4. The CDR3 contains 14 residues. Germline values: CDR1 SGDLS, CDR2 YYNGEE. The CDR3 region has the DNA TGTGCCAGCAGCCCAGACAGGGGAAACACTGAAGCTTTCTTT. Residues: CASSPDRGNTEAFF.

This clonotype has ten or more counts. The chain joins TRBV25-1 to TRBJ1-2; no firm D call. Germline values: CDR1 MGHDK, CDR2 SYGVNS. The CDR3 loop spans 11 amino acids. V was clipped by 6 bases and J by 8 bases, with 10 bases between them. The CDR3 region is CASRDFSGYTF. DNA of the CDR3: TGTGCCAGCAGGGATTTTAGCGGCTACACCTTC.

This clonotype was recorded at least ten times. V is TRBV20-1 and J is TRBJ1-2; possible D gene TRBD1, 5 bases. V was clipped by 1 base and J by 0 bases, with 24 bases between them. This CDR3 contains 19 residues. CDR1 and CDR2 from the germline V gene are DFQATT and SNEGSKA (reference sequence). The CDR3: CSARGGRQGVNLANYGYTF. For the CDR3, the DNA is TGCAGTGCTAGAGGGGGTCGGCAGGGCGTAAACCTAGCTAACTATGGCTACACCTTC.

The chain recombines TRBV5-6 with TRBJ2-7; a weak D match, TRBD1 (6 bases). The CDR3 is made up of 13 amino acids. CDR1 is SGHDT and CDR2 is YYEEEE in the germline V gene. Trimming removed 6 bases at V and 6 bases at J, with 16 bases between. The CDR3 region is CASTRGSKGEQYF. For the CDR3, the DNA is TGTGCCAGCACCAGGGGTAGCAAGGGCGAGCAGTACTTC.

This clonotype was counted only a few times. CDR3 nucleotide sequence: TGTGCCAGCAGTCCGGGACAAAAGGCCAATTCACCCCTCCACTTT. The encoded protein is CASSPGQKANSPLHF. This rearrangement joins TRBV12-3 or TRBV12-4 to TRBJ1-6; a possible D gene is TRBD1 (6 bases). V lost 5 bases and J lost 7, with 15 bases in between. The CDR3 spans 15 residues.

The genes are TRBV7-6 and TRBJ2-1; D possibly corresponds to TRBD2 (5 bases). The V end was cut by 2 bases, the J end by 5 bases, with 13 bases between. There are 15 residues in the CDR3. Germline lookup yields CDR1 SGHVS and CDR2 FNYEAQ. For the CDR3, the DNA is TGTGCCAGCAGCTTACCACCCCTAGCAGACAATGAGCAGTTCTTC. It specifies CASSLPPLADNEQFF.

Ten or more counts support this clonotype. J is TRBJ2-1 and V is TRBV20-1, with 12 bases aligning to TRBD2. This CDR3 is built from 19 residues. Germline CDR1 reads DFQATT; CDR2 reads SNEGSKA (reference sequence). J gave up 0 bases and V 1 base, and 10 bases lay outside the gene matches. In nucleotides, the CDR3 is TGCAGTGCTAGAGGGCTAGCGGGAGGGGAACACTACTCCTACAATGAGCAGTTCTTC. It translates to CSARGLAGGEHYSYNEQFF.

This clonotype has only a few counts. The chain has TRBV6-2 or TRBV6-3 and TRBJ2-7; a weak D match, TRBD2 (6 bases). V lost 10 bases, J lost 5 bases, and 12 bases lay in between. Germline V CDR1 and CDR2: MNHEY, SVGEGT. The CDR3 has 11 residues. The CDR3 sequence is CATTSQDEQYF. CDR3 in DNA: TGTGCCACGACTAGTCAGGACGAGCAGTACTTC.

This clonotype came up many times. The chain uses TRBV5-6 and TRBJ2-3; D is ambiguous. Germline values: CDR1 SGHDT, CDR2 YYEEEE. This CDR3 spans 16 amino acids. V dropped 0 bases and J dropped 1 base, with 12 bases sitting between them. This CDR3 is CASSLDGIGGTDTQYF. The CDR3 coding sequence is TGTGCCAGCAGCTTGGATGGGATTGGGGGCACAGATACGCAGTATTTT.

This clonotype was counted only a few times. This chain connects TRBV7-2 to TRBJ2-7, with TRBD2 as a possible D gene (5 bases). Germline V gene data show CDR1 as SGHTA and CDR2 as FQGNSA. V dropped 5 bases and J dropped 6 bases, with 20 bases sitting between them. The CDR3 extends over 15 amino acids. As DNA, the CDR3 is TGTGCCAGCAGCCTCCTCGAGAGGTGGAGGAGCGAGCAGTACTTC. It yields the protein CASSLLERWRSEQYF.

The sample holds many counts of this clonotype. The rearrangement joins TRBV7-9 to TRBJ2-1, with TRBD2 matching 10 bases. Germline-derived CDR1 and CDR2 are SEHNR and FQNEAQ (reference sequence). This CDR3 has 16 amino acids. The J segment lost 6 bases and the V segment lost 5 bases, leaving 10 bases of the junction unmatched. CDR3 coding DNA: TGTGCCAGCAGCGCCTTTCTAGCGGGGGAAGGCAATGAGCAGTTCTTC. It encodes CASSAFLAGEGNEQFF.

This clonotype appeared many times. The rearrangement uses TRBV6-2 or TRBV6-3 and TRBJ2-1; 9 nucleotides line up with TRBD2. V trimming: 4 bases; J trimming: 7 bases; junction bases outside the gene matches: 5. CDR3 length: 14 amino acids. The germline gives CDR1 MNHEY, CDR2 SVGEGT. DNA of the CDR3: TGTGCCAGCAGTTCGGCGGGAGGGCGGAATGAGCAGTTCTTC. This gives the protein CASSSAGGRNEQFF.

This rearrangement joins TRBV19 to TRBJ2-2; no clear D. The CDR3 is 14 amino acids. V lost 8 bases, J lost 0 bases, and 10 bases lay in between. Germline V gene sequence: CDR1 LNHDA, CDR2 SQIVND (reference sequence). Here the CDR3 reads CASSTYSNTGELFF. As DNA, the CDR3 is TGTGCCAGTTCTACGTATTCGAACACCGGGGAGCTGTTTTTT.

This clonotype was counted a few times. The chain employs TRBV4-1 and TRBJ2-3; perhaps TRBD1 as D (6 bases). The germline CDR1 and CDR2 sequences are MGHRA and YSYEKL. Trimming took off 0 bases at V and 1 base at J, with 14 bases between the two ends. This CDR3 spans 17 amino acids. The CDR3 sequence: CASSQDHWGQGTDTQYF. CDR3 nucleotide sequence: TGCGCCAGCAGCCAAGATCACTGGGGGCAGGGCACAGATACGCAGTATTTT.

This clonotype was observed at least ten times. The chain couples TRBV29-1 to TRBJ2-6; D gene uncertain. The germline V and J ends were trimmed by 5 bases and 0 bases, with 5 bases remaining between them. This CDR3 spans 13 amino acids. CDR1 and CDR2 from the germline V gene are SQVTM and ANQGSEA. In DNA, the CDR3 is TGCAGCGTTACAGTCTCTGGGGCCAACGTCCTGACTTTC. It yields the protein CSVTVSGANVLTF.

This clonotype has ten or more counts. This chain links TRBV10-3 with TRBJ2-7; 7 positions agree with TRBD1. The junction had 6 bases not matched to a gene; V was cut back by 3 bases and J by 1 base. There are 15 residues in the CDR3. Germline CDR1 reads ENHRY; CDR2 reads SYGVKD. CDR3 region: CAISDLYRGSYEQYF. The DNA for the CDR3 is TGTGCCATCAGTGACCTATACAGGGGTTCCTACGAGCAGTACTTC.

This clonotype appeared many times. CDR3 sequence reads: CASSLSGGAYQPQHF. The CDR3 DNA follows: TGTGCCAGCAGTTTAAGTGGGGGCGCCTATCAGCCCCAGCATTTT. The chain links TRBV28 to TRBJ1-5; maybe TRBD1 (6 bases). V dropped 2 bases and J dropped 5 bases, with 13 bases sitting between them. Germline V gene sequence: CDR1 MDHEN, CDR2 SYDVKM. The CDR3 contains 15 residues.

This chain uses TRBV18 with TRBJ2-2; D perhaps matches TRBD2 (6 bases). This CDR3 contains 14 residues. Germline values: CDR1 KGHSH, CDR2 LQKENI. Deletions cut 5 bases from V and 1 base from J, with 8 bases between. The DNA for the CDR3 is TGTGCCAGCTCAGGGAGGCGGAACACCGGGGAGCTGTTTTTT. It translates to CASSGRRNTGELFF.